This paragraph reports one T cell receptor (beta chain). This sample was taken from a study of chemoradiotherapy in HPV16-positive cancers. Some clones are missing from TCRdb's copy, which holds only in-frame ones; the method was immunoSEQ multiplex PCR. This sample carries approximately 16,000 clones, 70% to 90% of them seen once, and the ten largest clones take approximately 3.5%. This TCR derives from a human donor with HPV-associated anogenital cancer. The sample consisted of blood, taken from a patient who underwent chemoradiotherapy.

The CDR3 is CASSLGNKRDGLEKLFF. The DNA for the CDR3 is TGCGCCAGCAGCTTGGGTAATAAGAGGGACGGCCTTGAAAAACTGTTTTTT. The chain uses TRBV5-1 and TRBJ1-4; TRBD1 might be the D (5 bases). The CDR3 sequence is 17 residues long. CDR1 is SGHRS, CDR2 YFSETQ, per germline. V gave up 0 bases and J gave up 7 bases, with 19 bases separating them.